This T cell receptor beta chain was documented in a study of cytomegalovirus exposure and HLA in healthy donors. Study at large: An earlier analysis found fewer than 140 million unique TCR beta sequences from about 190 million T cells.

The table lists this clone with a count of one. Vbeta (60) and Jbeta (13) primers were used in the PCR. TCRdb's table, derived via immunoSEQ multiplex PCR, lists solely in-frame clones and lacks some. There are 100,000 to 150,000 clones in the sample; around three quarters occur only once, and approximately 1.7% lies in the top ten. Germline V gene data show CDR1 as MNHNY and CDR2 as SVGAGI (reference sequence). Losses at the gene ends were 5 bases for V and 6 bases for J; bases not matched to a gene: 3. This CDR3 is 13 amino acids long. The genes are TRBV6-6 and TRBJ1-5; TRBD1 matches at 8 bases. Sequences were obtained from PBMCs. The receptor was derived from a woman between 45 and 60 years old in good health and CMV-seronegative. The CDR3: CASSGQGGQPQHF. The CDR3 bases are TGTGCCAGCAGTGGACAGGGCGGTCAGCCCCAGCATTTT.